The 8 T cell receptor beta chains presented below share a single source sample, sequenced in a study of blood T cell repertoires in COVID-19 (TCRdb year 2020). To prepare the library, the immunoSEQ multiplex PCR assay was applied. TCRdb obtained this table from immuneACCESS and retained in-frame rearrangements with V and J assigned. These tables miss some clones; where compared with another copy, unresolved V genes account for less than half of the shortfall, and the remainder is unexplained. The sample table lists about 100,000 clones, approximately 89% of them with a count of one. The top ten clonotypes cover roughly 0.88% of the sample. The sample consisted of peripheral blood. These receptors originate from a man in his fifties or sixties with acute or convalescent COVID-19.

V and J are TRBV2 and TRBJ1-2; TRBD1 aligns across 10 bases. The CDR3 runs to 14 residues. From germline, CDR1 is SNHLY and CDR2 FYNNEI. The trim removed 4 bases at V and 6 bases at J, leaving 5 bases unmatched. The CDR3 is CASSADRGRDGYTF. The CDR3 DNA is TGTGCCAGCAGTGCCGACAGGGGGCGGGATGGCTACACCTTC.

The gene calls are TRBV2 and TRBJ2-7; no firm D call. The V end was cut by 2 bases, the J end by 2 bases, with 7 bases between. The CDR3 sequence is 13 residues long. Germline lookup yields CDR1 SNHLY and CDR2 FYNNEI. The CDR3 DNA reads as TGTGCCAGCAGTGAAAACACAGCCTACGAGCAGTACGTC. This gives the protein CASSENTAYEQYV.

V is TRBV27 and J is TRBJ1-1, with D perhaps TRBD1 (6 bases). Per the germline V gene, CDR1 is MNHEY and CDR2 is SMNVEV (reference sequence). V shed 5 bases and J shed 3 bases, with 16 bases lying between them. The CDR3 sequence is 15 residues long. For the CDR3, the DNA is TGTGCCAGCAGTGTCCGCGAAGGGGGTGACACTGAAGCTTTCTTT. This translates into CASSVREGGDTEAFF.

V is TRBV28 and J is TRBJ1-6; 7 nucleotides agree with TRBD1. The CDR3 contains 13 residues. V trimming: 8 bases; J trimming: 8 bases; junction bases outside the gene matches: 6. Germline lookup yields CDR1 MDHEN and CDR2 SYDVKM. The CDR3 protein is CASVRQGYSPLHF. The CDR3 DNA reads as TGTGCCAGCGTTCGACAGGGATATTCACCCCTCCACTTT.

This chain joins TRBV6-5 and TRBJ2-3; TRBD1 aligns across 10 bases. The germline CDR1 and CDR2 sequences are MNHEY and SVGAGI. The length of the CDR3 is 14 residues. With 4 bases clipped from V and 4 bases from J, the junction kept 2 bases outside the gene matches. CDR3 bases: TGTGCCAGCAGTTCCGGGACAGGGGCAGATACGCAGTATTTT. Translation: CASSSGTGADTQYF.

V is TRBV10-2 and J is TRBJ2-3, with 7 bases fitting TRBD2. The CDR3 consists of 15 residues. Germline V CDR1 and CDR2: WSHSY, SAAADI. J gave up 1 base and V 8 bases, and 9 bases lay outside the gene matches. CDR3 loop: CASARLAGGTDTQYF. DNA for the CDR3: TGCGCCAGCGCCAGACTAGCTGGGGGCACAGATACGCAGTATTTT.

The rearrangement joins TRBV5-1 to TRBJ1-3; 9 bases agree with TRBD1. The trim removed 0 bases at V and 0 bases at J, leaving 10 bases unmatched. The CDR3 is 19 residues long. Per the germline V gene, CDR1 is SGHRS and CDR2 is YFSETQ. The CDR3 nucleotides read TGCGCCAGCAGCTTGGTCCCGGGACAGGGTCCCCACTCTGGAAACACCATATATTTT. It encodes CASSLVPGQGPHSGNTIYF. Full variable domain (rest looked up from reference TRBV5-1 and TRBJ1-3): KAGVTQTPRYLIKTRGQQVTLSCSPISGHRSVSWYQQTPGQGLQFLFEYFSETQRNKGNFPGRFSGRQFSNSRSEMNVSTLELGDSALYLCASSLVPGQGPHSGNTIYFGEGSWLTVV.

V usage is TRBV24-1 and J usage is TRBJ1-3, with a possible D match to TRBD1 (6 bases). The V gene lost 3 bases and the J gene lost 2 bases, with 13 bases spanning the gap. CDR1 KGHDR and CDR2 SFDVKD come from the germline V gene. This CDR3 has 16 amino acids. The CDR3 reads CATSDPTGPTGNTIYF. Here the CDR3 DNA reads TGTGCCACCAGTGATCCCACAGGGCCCACTGGAAACACCATATATTTT.